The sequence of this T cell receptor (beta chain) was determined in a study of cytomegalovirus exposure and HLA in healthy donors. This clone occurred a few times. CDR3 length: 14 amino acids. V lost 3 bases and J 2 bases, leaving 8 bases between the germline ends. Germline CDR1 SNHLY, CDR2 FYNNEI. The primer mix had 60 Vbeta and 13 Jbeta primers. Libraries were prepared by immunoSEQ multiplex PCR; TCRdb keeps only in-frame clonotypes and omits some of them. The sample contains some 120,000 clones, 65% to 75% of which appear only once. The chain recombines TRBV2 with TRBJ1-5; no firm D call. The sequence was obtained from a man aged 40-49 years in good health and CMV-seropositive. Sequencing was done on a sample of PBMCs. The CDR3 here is CASSEQARNQPQHF. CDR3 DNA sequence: TGTGCCAGCAGTGAGCAGGCCCGCAATCAGCCCCAGCATTTT.